The clone carrying this T cell receptor (beta chain) was recorded at least ten times. Its target is not known. The entry originates in a study of CD8+CD57+ T cells in acquired aplastic anemia. Background on the study: On average, sorted CD4+ and CD8+ cells gave around 3.3 ug of DNA. Study results and caveats: Patients had roughly 29 CD8+ CDR3 sequences in common with controls (the shared set). CD8+ Simpson's diversity showed no significant patient-control difference.

The authors sequenced patients whose flow cytometry had shown CD8+CD57+ cell expansion. Every one of the patients had aplastic anemia (severe, acquired). V was trimmed by 6 bases and J by 5 bases, leaving 14 bases between them. Germline values: CDR1 SGHAT, CDR2 FQDESV (reference sequence). The CDR3 has 14 residues. For CDR3 and TCR beta VDJ profiling, genomic DNA was the template used. TCRdb reprocessed the reads via MiXCR and lists one record per CDR3 protein. The repertoire holds around 170,000 distinct CDR3 sequences, with approximately 48% as singletons. This rearrangement joins TRBV11-1 to TRBJ2-1; D is possibly TRBD1 (6 bases). This clonotype was obtained from a human donor with aplastic anemia. The source material was sorted CD4+, CD8+, or CD8+CD57+ T cells (not recorded which) from PBMCs. In DNA form, the CDR3 reads TGTGCCAGCAGTTGGGACACCACGAACAATGAGCAGTTCTTC. It yields the protein CASSWDTTNNEQFF. Filled out from reference TRBV11-1 and TRBJ2-1, the complete variable domain reads EAEVAQSPRYKITEKSQAVAFWCDPISGHATLYWYRQILGQGPELLVQFQDESVVDDSQLPKDRFSAERLKGVDSTLKIQPAELGDSAMYLCASSWDTTNNEQFFGPGTRLTVL.